This T cell receptor beta chain appears in the sequencing data of a study of CD8+ T cells in alopecia areata. Looking at the study overall: Tofacitinib therapy lasting 6 to 18 months was followed by 6 months off drug.

Following RNA extraction, reverse transcription yielded cDNA that acted as the sequencing template. The assay was immunoSEQ multiplex PCR, and TCRdb's table has in-frame clones only and misses some. The sample comprises about 160,000 clones, roughly 65% of which are singletons, and 0.7% to 1% rests with the top ten. The treatment: oral pan-JAK inhibitor, 5-10 mg twice daily. The CDR3 runs 14 residues. The germline V gene encodes CDR1 SGHAT and CDR2 FQNNGV. The ends were cut back, 4 bases at V and 6 bases at J, with 13 bases in the middle. The sample was CD4+ T cells sorted from blood, taken at week 4, from a patient treated with tofacitinib. This TCR derives from a human donor with alopecia areata. The chain is built from TRBV11-2 and TRBJ2-4; D is uncertain. The CDR3 DNA sequence: TGTGCCAGCAGCTCCCAACGATGGACAAACATTCAGTACTTC. Its translation is CASSSQRWTNIQYF.